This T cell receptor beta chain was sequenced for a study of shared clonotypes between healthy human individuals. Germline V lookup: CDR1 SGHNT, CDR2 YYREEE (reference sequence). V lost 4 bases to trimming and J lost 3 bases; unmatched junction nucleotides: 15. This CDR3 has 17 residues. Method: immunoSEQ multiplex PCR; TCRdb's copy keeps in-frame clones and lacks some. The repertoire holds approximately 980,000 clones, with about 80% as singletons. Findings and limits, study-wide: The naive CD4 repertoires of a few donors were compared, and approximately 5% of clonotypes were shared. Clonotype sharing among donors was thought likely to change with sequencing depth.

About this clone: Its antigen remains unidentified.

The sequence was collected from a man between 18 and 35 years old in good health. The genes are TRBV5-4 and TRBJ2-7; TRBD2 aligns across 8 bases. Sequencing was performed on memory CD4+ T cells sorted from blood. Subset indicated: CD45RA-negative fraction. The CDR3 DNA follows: TGTGCCAGCAGCCTCCAGAGTGGCGGGGGGCCATTCTACGAGCAGTACTTC. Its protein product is CASSLQSGGGPFYEQYF.